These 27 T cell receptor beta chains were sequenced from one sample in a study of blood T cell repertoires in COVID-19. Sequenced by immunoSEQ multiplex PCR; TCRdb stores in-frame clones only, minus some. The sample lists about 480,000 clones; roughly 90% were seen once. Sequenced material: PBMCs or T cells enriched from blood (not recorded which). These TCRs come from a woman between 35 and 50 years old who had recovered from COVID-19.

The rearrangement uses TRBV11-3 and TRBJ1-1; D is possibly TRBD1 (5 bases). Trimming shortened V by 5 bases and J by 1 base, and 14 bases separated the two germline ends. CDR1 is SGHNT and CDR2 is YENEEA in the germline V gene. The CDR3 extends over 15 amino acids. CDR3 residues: CASSLLGVRNTEAFF. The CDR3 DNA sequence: TGTGCCAGCAGCCTATTAGGGGTCCGGAACACTGAAGCTTTCTTT. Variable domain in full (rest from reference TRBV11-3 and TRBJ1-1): EAGVVQSPRYKIIEKKQPVAFWCNPISGHNTLYWYLQNLGQGPELLIRYENEEAVDDSQLPKDRFSAERLKGVDSTLKIQPAELGDSAVYLCASSLLGVRNTEAFFGQGTRLTVV.

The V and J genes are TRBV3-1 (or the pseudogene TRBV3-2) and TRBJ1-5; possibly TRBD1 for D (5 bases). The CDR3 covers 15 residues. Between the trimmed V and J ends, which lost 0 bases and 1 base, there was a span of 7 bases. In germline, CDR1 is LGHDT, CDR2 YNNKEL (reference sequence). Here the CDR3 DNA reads TGTGCCAGCAGCCAAGAAAGGGGCAGCAATCAGCCCCAGCATTTT. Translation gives CASSQERGSNQPQHF.

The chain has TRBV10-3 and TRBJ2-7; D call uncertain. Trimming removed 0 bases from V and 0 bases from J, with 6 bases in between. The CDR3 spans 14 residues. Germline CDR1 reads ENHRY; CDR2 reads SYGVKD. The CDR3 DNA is TGTGCCATCAGTGAGTCGGGCTCCTCCTACGAGCAGTACTTC. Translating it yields CAISESGSSYEQYF.

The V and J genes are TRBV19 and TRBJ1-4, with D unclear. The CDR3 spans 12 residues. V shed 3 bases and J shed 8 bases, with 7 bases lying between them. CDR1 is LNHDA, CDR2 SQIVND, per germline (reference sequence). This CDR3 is CASSMAVEKLFF. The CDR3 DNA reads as TGTGCCAGTAGTATGGCGGTCGAAAAACTGTTTTTT.

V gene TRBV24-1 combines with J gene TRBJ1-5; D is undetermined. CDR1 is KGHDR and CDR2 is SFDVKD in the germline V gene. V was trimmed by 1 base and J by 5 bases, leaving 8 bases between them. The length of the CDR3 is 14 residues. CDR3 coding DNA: TGTGCCACCAGTGATTTTAGCTGGGATCAGCCCCAGCATTTT. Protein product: CATSDFSWDQPQHF.

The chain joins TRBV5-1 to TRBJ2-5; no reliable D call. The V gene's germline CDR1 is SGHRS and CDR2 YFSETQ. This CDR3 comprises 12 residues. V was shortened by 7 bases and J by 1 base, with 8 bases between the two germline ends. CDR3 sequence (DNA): TGCGCCAGCGGGCGTTTCCAAGAGACCCAGTACTTC. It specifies CASGRFQETQYF.

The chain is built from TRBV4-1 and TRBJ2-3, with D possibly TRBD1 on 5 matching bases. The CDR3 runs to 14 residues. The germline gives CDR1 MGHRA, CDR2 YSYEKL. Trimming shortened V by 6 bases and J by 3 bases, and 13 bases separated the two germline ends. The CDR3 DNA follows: TGCGCCAGCAGGAAGGGGTTTGGGACAGATACGCAGTATTTT. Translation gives CASRKGFGTDTQYF.

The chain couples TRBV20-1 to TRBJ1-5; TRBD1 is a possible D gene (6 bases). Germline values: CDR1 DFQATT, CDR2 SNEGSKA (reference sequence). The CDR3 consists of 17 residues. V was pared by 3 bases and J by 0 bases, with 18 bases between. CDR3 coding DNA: TGCAGTGCTAGTAGACAGGAGCTAAGGTATAGCAATCAGCCCCAGCATTTT. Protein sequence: CSASRQELRYSNQPQHF.

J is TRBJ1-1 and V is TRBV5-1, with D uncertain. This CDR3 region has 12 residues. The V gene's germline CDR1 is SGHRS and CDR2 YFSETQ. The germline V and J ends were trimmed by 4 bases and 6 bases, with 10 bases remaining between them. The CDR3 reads CASSVGLSEAFF. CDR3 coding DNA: TGCGCCAGCAGCGTAGGACTGTCTGAAGCTTTCTTT.

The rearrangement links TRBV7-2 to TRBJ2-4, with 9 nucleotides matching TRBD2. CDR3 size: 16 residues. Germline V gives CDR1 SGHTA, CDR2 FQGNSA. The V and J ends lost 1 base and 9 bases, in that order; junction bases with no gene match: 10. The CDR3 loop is CASSLVEGGRGSIQYF. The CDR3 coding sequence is TGTGCCAGCAGCTTAGTCGAAGGCGGGAGGGGAAGCATTCAGTACTTC.

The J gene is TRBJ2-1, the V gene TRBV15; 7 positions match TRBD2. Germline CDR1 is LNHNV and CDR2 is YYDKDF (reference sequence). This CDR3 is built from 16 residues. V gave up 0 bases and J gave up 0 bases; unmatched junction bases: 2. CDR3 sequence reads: CATSRDGGSSYNEQFF. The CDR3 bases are TGTGCCACCAGCAGAGATGGCGGGAGCTCCTACAATGAGCAGTTCTTC. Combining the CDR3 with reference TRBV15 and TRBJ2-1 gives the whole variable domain DAMVIQNPRYQVTQFGKPVTLSCSQTLNHNVMYWYQQKSSQAPKLLFHYYDKDFNNEADTPDNFQSRRPNTSFCFLDIRSPGLGDTAMYLCATSRDGGSSYNEQFFGPGTRLTVL.

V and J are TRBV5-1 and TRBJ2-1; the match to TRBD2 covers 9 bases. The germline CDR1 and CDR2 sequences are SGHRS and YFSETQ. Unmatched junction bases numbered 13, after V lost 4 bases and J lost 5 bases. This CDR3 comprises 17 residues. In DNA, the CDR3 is TGCGCCAGCAGCGATACCGGGACTAGCATCATCAACAATGAGCAGTTCTTC. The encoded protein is CASSDTGTSIINNEQFF.

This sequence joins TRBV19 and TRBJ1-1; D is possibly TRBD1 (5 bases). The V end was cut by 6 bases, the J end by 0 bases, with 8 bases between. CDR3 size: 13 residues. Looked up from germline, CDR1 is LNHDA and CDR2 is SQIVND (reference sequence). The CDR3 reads CASRLTVNTEAFF. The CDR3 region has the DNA TGTGCCAGTAGGTTGACAGTGAACACTGAAGCTTTCTTT. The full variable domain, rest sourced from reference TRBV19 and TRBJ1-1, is DGGITQSPKYLFRKEGQNVTLSCEQNLNHDAMYWYRQDPGQGLRLIYYSQIVNDFQKGDIAEGYSVSREKKESFPLTVTSAQKNPTAFYLCASRLTVNTEAFFGQGTRLTVV.

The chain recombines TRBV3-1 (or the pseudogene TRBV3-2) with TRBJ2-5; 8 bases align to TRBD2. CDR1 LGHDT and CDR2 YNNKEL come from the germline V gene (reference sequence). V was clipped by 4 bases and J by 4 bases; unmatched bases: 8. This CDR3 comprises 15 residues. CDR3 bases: TGTGCCAGCAGCCTACCGGGACTAGGTATAGAGACCCAGTACTTC. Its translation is CASSLPGLGIETQYF.

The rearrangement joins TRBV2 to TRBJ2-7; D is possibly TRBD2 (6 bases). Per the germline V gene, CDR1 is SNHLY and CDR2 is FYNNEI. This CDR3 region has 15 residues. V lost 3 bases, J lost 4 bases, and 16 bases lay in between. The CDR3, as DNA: TGTGCCAGCAGTGAGGGGCCGGGACTTACTTACGAGCAGTACTTC. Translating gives CASSEGPGLTYEQYF.

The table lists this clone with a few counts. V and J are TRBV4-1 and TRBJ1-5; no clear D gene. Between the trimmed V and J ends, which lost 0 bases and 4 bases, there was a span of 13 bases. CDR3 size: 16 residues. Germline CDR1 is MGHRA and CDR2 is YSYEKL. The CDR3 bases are TGCGCCAGCAGCCAAGATCTTCTCCAGAAAAATCAGCCCCAGCATTTT. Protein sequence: CASSQDLLQKNQPQHF.

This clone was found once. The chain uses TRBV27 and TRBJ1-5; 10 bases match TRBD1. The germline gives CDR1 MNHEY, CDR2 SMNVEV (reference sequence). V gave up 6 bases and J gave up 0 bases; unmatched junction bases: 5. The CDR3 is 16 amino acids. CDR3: CASSLGTGASNQPQHF. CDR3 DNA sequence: TGTGCCAGCAGCCTCGGGACAGGGGCTAGCAATCAGCCCCAGCATTTT.

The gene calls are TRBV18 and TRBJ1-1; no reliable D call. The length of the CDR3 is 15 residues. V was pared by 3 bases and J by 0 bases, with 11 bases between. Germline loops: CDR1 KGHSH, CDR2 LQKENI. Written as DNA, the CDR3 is TGTGCCAGCTCACCTTACAGTCGCATGAACACTGAAGCTTTCTTT. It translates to CASSPYSRMNTEAFF.

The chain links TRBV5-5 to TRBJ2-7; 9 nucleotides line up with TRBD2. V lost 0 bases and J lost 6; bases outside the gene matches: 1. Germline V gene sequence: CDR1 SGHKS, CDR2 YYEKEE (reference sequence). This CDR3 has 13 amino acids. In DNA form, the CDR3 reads TGTGCCAGCAGCTTGGTGCGGGAGGGCGAGCAGTACTTC. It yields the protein CASSLVREGEQYF.

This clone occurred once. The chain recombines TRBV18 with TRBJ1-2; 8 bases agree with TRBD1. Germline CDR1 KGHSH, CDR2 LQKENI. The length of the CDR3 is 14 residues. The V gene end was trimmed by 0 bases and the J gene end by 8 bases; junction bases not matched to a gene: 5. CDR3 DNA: TGTGCCAGCTCACCACCGGACAGGGCGTGGGGCTACACCTTC. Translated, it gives CASSPPDRAWGYTF.

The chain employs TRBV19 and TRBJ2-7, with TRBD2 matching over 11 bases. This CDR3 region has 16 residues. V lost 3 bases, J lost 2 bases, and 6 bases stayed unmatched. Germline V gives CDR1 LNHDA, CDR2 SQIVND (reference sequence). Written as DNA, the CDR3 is TGTGCCAGTAGTATCCGGACTAGCGGGTCCCCCTACGAGCAGTACTTC. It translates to CASSIRTSGSPYEQYF.

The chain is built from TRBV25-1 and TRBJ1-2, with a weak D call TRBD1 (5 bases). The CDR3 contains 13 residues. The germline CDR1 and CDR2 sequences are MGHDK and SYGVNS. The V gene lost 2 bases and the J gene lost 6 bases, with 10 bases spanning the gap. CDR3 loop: CASSEGGRDGYTF. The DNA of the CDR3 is TGTGCCAGCAGTGAAGGCGGCAGGGATGGCTACACCTTC.

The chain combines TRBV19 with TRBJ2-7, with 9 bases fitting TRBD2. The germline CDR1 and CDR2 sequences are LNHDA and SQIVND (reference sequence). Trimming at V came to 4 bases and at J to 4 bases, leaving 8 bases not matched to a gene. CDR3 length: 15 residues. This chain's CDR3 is CASSTSIGLAYEQYF. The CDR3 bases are TGTGCCAGTAGTACCTCCATTGGACTAGCGTACGAGCAGTACTTC.

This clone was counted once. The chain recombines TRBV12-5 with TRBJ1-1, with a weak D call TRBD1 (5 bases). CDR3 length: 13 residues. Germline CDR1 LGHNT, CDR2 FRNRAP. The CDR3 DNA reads TGTGCCCCTGGGGGGTGGCTCGGGGCTGAAGCTTTCTTT. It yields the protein CAPGGWLGAEAFF.

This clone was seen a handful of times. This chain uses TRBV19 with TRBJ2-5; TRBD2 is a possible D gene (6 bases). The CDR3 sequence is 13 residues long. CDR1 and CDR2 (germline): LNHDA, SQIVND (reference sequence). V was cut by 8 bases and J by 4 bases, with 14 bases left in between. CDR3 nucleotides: TGTGCCAGTTCCGGGAGTCCGGGAGAGACCCAGTACTTC. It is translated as CASSGSPGETQYF. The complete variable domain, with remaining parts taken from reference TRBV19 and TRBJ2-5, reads DGGITQSPKYLFRKEGQNVTLSCEQNLNHDAMYWYRQDPGQGLRLIYYSQIVNDFQKGDIAEGYSVSREKKESFPLTVTSAQKNPTAFYLCASSGSPGETQYFGPGTRLLVL.

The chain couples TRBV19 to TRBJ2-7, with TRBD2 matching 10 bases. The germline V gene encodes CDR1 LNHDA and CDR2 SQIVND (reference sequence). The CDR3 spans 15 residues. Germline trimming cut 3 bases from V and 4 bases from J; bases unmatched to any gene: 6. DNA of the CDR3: TGTGCCAGTAGTATGGTACTAGCGGGGCTATACGAGCAGTACTTC. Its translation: CASSMVLAGLYEQYF.

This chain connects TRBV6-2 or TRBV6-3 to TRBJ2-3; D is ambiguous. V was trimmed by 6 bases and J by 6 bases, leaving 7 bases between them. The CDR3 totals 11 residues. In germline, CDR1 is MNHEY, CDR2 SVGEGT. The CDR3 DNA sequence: TGTGCCAGCAGCCAATCGGATACGCAGTATTTT. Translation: CASSQSDTQYF.